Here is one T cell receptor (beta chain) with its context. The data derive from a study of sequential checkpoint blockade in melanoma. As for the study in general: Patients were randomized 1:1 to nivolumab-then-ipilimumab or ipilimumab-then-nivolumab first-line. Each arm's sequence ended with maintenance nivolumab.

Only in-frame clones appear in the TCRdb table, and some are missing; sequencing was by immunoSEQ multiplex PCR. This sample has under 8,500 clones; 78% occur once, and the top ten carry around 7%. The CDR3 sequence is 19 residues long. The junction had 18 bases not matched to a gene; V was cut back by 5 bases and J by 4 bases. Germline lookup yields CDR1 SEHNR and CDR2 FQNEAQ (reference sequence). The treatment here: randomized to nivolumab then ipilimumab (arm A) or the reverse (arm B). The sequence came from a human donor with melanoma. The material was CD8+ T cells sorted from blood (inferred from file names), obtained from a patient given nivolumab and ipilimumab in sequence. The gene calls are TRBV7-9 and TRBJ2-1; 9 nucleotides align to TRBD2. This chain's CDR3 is CASSPPTGTSQGRYNEQFF. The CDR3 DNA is TGTGCCAGCAGCCCCCCCACCGGGACTAGCCAAGGACGATACAATGAGCAGTTCTTC.